The 6 T cell receptor beta chains below were found in one sample sequenced in a study of persistence of HIV-infected CD4 T cells. The immunoSEQ assay was version 4, run in survey mode. Repertoires were generated with immunoSEQ multiplex PCR, while TCRdb's copy carries only in-frame clones and drops some. The sample includes around 60,000 clones, 70% to 75% seen only once; the top ten take around 1.7%. No antigen has been assigned to these receptors. Overlapping HIV-1 Gag 15-mer peptides at approximately 1 ug per peptide per mL were used. CD40L-negative CD69-negative CD45RO-high memory CD4+ T cells were sorted as populations depleted of antigen-responding cells. Sequences were derived from CD4+ T cells sorted from PBMCs after approximately 19-hour stimulation, sampled from a patient who received antiretroviral therapy. The origin of the receptors is an adult man with HIV who was CMV-seropositive.

The chain links TRBV3-1 (or the pseudogene TRBV3-2) to TRBJ1-2, with TRBD1 as a possible D gene (5 bases). The germline gives CDR1 LGHDT, CDR2 YNNKEL (reference sequence). This CDR3 has 15 residues. With 3 bases removed from V and 3 bases from J, the gap between germline ends came to 14 bases. The CDR3 nucleotides read TGTGCCAGCAGCCAGTTATCCCGGGACGACTATGGCTACACCTTC. This sequence encodes CASSQLSRDDYGYTF.

This clone was seen a single time. The gene calls are TRBV28 and TRBJ1-4, with a tentative D call TRBD1 (5 bases). Germline V gene sequence: CDR1 MDHEN, CDR2 SYDVKM. The CDR3 consists of 15 residues. Between the trimmed V and J ends, which lost 10 bases and 4 bases, there was a span of 19 bases. The CDR3 region has the DNA TGTGCCACCCGGAGGGGTGGGGCTTTTAATGAAAAACTGTTTTTT. It yields the protein CATRRGGAFNEKLFF.

This sequence joins TRBV6-5 and TRBJ1-5; TRBD1 agrees at 7 bases. The J segment lost 0 bases and the V segment lost 8 bases, leaving 7 bases of the junction unmatched. This CDR3 has 15 amino acids. Germline CDR1 reads MNHEY; CDR2 reads SVGAGI. The CDR3 DNA reads TGTGCCAGCGGACAGACAGGGAATAGCAATCAGCCCCAGCATTTT. Translating gives CASGQTGNSNQPQHF.

This chain links TRBV2 with TRBJ2-7, with 7 bases aligning to TRBD1. The germline CDR1 and CDR2 sequences are SNHLY and FYNNEI. J lost 5 bases, V lost 6 bases, and 10 bases had no gene match. The CDR3 runs 14 residues. The CDR3 loop is CASRRDSPTDEQYF. The CDR3 DNA reads TGTGCCAGCAGACGGGACAGTCCCACGGACGAGCAGTACTTC.

The chain carries TRBV5-4 and TRBJ2-1; D may be TRBD1 (6 bases). The CDR3 spans 15 residues. Germline lookup yields CDR1 SGHNT and CDR2 YYREEE (reference sequence). V lost 1 base and J 9 bases, leaving 17 bases between the germline ends. The CDR3 DNA is TGTGCCAGCAGCTTGCCCGGGGTGGCAGGGGTTGAGCAGTTCTTC. Its protein product is CASSLPGVAGVEQFF.

This clone has more than one count but fewer than ten. This chain links TRBV5-4 with TRBJ2-7; D is perhaps TRBD1 or TRBD2 (5 bases each). The V end was cut by 0 bases, the J end by 4 bases, with 17 bases between. Germline CDR1 and CDR2: SGHNT and YYREEE (reference sequence). The CDR3 extends over 16 amino acids. In nucleotides, the CDR3 is TGTGCCAGCAGCTTGGGGGGTGGGACCCCTAGGTACGAGCAGTACTTC. The encoded protein is CASSLGGGTPRYEQYF.